These T cell receptor beta chains were read from a single sample in a study of breast tumors, draining lymph nodes, adjacent tissues. TCRdb recomputed calls from the multiplex PCR reads with MiXCR, one row per CDR3 protein. The profile covers approximately 300,000 distinct CDR3 sequences, with over 30% appearing a single time and 0.85% to 1.3% taken by the ten largest. Specimen: axillary lymph node tissue. The receptors stem from a female donor with breast cancer. Some clones in this sample may be carry-over from other donors' samples. Each CDR3 is given with its conserved first and last residue. The D gene is left open where the match is weak. Only part of the rows carry a size: once, few, many, or a class if the clone is expanded.

TGTGCCAGCAGTTCCCCTAGCGGGAACTCCCCCGAGCAGTACTTC	CASSSPSGNSPEQYF	TRBV28	TRBJ2-7	TRBD2	few
TGTGCCAGCAGCGCCCGGGAAAACAATTCACCCCTCCACTTT	CASSARENNSPLHF	TRBV11-3	TRBJ1-6	-	many
TGTGCCAGCAGTCGGTCAGGGACAGGGATAAATTCACCCCTCCACTTT	CASSRSGTGINSPLHF	TRBV2	TRBJ1-6	TRBD1	-
TGTGCCAGCAGTTCCCTGGACAGGAACAATCAGCCCCAGCATTTT	CASSSLDRNNQPQHF	TRBV6-1	TRBJ1-5	TRBD1	many
TGTGCCATCAGAACCGGGACTGGTAAGGATGAGCAGTTCTTC	CAIRTGTGKDEQFF	TRBV10-3	TRBJ2-1	-	many
TGTGCCAGCAGTGGCACAGTGCCTCTGGCCCAGTACTTC	CASSGTVPLAQYF	TRBV2	TRBJ2-5	-	-
TGCAGTGCGGGGCTCGGGGGCCGTGACCAAGAGACCCAGTACTTC	CSAGLGGRDQETQYF	TRBV20-1	TRBJ2-5	-	-
TGTGCCAGCAGTTCCTCTCCCGGACTAGCGGGCGAGCAGTACTTC	CASSSSPGLAGEQYF	TRBV6-6	TRBJ2-7	TRBD2	few
TGTGCCAGTAGTATACGGACATTGTGGAATGAAAAACTGTTTTTT	CASSIRTLWNEKLFF	TRBV19	TRBJ1-4	-	many
TGCAGTGCTAGAGAGTCGAGCCGCGGACAGCCCCAGCATTTT	CSARESSRGQPQHF	TRBV20-1	TRBJ1-5	-	many
TGTGCCAGCAGTGCAGGGCAGCTTACCGAGCAGTACTTC	CASSAGQLTEQYF	TRBV6-1	TRBJ2-7	-	many
TGTGCCAGCAGTTATTACACCGGGGAGCTGTTTTTT	CASSYYTGELFF	TRBV12-3/TRBV12-4	TRBJ2-2	-	many
TGTGCCAGCTCACCAAAGGGCACAGATACGCAGTATTTT	CASSPKGTDTQYF	TRBV18	TRBJ2-3	-	few
TGCAGTGCTAGAGTTCCTAGCGGTTACACTGGGCAGTTCTTC	CSARVPSGYTGQFF	TRBV20-1	TRBJ2-1	TRBD2	-
TGTGCCAGTAGCGGGAGAACAGATACGCAGTATTTT	CASSGRTDTQYF	TRBV19	TRBJ2-3	-	many
TGTGCCAGCAGCTTAGCGGTAGCGGGCACAGATACGCAGTATTTT	CASSLAVAGTDTQYF	TRBV7-2	TRBJ2-3	-	many
TGCAGTGCTAGAGACAGCGGGAGAACCTACGAGCAGTACTTC	CSARDSGRTYEQYF	TRBV20-1	TRBJ2-7	TRBD2	many
TGTGCCACGATCTCTGGGGCCAACGTCCTGACTTTC	CATISGANVLTF	TRBV10-3	TRBJ2-6	-	many
TGTGCCAGCAGTCGTTCTAAACAGAGCTCCTATAATTCACCCCTCCACTTT	CASSRSKQSSYNSPLHF	TRBV6-5	TRBJ1-6	-	many
TGTGCCAGCAGTTACGGCAAGGGAAACTACGAGCAGTACTTC	CASSYGKGNYEQYF	TRBV6-1	TRBJ2-7	-	once
TGTGCCAGCAGCCCGAACAGGGGTGGAAACACCATATATTTT	CASSPNRGGNTIYF	TRBV11-3	TRBJ1-3	TRBD1	many